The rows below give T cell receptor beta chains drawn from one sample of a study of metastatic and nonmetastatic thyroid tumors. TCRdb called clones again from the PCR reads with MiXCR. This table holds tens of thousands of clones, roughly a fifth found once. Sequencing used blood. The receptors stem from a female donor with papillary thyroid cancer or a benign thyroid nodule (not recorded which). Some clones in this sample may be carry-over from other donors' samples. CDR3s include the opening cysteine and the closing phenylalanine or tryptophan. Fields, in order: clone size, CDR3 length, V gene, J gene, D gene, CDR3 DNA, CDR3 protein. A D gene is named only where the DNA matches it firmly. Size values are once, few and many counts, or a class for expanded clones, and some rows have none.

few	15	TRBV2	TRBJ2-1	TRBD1	TGTGCCAGCCAGGACGACAGGGTTTATTACAATGAGCAGTTCTTC	CASQDDRVYYNEQFF
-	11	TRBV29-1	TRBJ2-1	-	TGCAGCGGCAGGACTTACAATGAGCAGTTCTTC	CSGRTYNEQFF
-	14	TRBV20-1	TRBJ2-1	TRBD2	TGCAGTGCCTCAACTAGCGGGAGCATCAATGAGCAGTTCTTC	CSASTSGSINEQFF
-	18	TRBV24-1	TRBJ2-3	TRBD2	TGTGCCACCAGTGATCCCCGGACTAGCGGGGGTAGCACAGATACGCAGTATTTT	CATSDPRTSGGSTDTQYF
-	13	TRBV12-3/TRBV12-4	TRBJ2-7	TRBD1	TGTGCCAGCAGCCTGGGACAGAACTACGAGCAGTACTTC	CASSLGQNYEQYF
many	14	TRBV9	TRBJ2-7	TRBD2	TGTGCCAGCAGCGCGACTAGCGGGGTGTACGAGCAGTACTTC	CASSATSGVYEQYF
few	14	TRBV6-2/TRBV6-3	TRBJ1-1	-	TGTGCCAGCACCGACCCGCCAACCACGGTGGGCGCTTTCTTT	CASTDPPTTVGAFF
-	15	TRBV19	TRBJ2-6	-	TGTGCCAGTAGTATCAGCGAGGCTGGGGCCAACGTCCTGACTTTC	CASSISEAGANVLTF
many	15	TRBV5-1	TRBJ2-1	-	TGCGCCAGCAGCTTGCGCGACCATACGGGGAATGAGCAGTTCTTC	CASSLRDHTGNEQFF
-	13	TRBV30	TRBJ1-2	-	TGTGCCTGGAGTCTTAGCAGGAACTATGGCTACACCTTC	CAWSLSRNYGYTF
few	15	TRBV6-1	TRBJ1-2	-	TGTGCCAGCAGTGAAGAGGCCAGGGTTAACTATGGCTACACCTTC	CASSEEARVNYGYTF
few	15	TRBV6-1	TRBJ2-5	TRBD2	TGTGCCAGCAGTGAAAAAGCGGGAGGGCCAGAGACCCAGTACTTC	CASSEKAGGPETQYF
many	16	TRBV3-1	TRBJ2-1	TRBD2	TGTGCCAGCAGCCAAGCTCGCGGGGGGACCTACAATGAGCAGTTCTTC	CASSQARGGTYNEQFF
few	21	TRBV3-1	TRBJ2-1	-	TGTGCCAGCAGCCAAGGGCCTGGCCGCCTCGTTGTGGGGGGCCCCTACAATGAGCAGTTCTTC	CASSQGPGRLVVGGPYNEQFF
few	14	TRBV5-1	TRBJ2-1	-	TGCGCCAGCAGCGTCCCAGGACCGGGCAATGAGCAGTTCTTC	CASSVPGPGNEQFF
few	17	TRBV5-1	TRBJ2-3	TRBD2	TGCGCCAGCAGCTTGGAGAGAAGCGGGGGGGCTAGAGATACGCAGTATTTT	CASSLERSGGARDTQYF
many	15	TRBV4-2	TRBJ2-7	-	TGTGCCAGCAGCCAAGATAACGCGGGGCCCTACGAGCAGTACTTC	CASSQDNAGPYEQYF
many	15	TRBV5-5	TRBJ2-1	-	TGTGCCAGCAGTCTAAGGGGGGACTCCTACAATGAGCAGTTCTTC	CASSLRGDSYNEQFF
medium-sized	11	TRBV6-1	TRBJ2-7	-	TGTGCCAGCAGTCAGAGGAAGGAGCAGTACTTC	CASSQRKEQYF
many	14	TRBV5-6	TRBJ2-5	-	TGTGCCAGCAGCTTGTATGGCCCAGTGGAGACCCAGTACTTC	CASSLYGPVETQYF
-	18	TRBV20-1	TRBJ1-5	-	TGCAGTGCTACCTCCAGGCCAGCGGGGGCCGGGTATGGTCAGCCCCAGCATTTT	CSATSRPAGAGYGQPQHF
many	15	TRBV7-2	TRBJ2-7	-	TGTGCCAGCAGCTTAGAGTGGGCTAGACCATCCGAGCAGTACTTC	CASSLEWARPSEQYF
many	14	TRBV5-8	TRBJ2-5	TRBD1	TGTGCCAGCAGCCCTGACAGGGCAGGAGAGACCCAGTACTTC	CASSPDRAGETQYF
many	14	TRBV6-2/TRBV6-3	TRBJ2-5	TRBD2	TGTGCCAGCAGGGAGCGGGGGGGACAAGAGACCCAGTACTTC	CASRERGGQETQYF
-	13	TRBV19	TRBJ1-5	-	TGTGCCAGTAGTATGGGTCATGCTCGGCCCCAGCATTTT	CASSMGHARPQHF
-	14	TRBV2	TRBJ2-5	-	TGTGCCAGCAGTCTTTGGGACACCGAAGAGACCCAGTACTTC	CASSLWDTEETQYF
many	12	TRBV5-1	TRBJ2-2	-	TGCGCCAGCAGCCCGGATGGCGGGGAGCTGTTTTTT	CASSPDGGELFF
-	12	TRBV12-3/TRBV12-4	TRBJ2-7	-	TGTGCCAGCAGCCTACAGGGCTCCGAGCAGTACTTC	CASSLQGSEQYF
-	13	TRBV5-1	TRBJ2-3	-	TGCTCCACCTCAATGGGTGGGACAGATACGCAGTATTTT	CSTSMGGTDTQYF
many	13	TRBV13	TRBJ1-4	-	TGTGCCAGCTCGGAGGCCGGGGCTGAAAAACTGTTTTTT	CASSEAGAEKLFF
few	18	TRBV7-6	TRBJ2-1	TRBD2	TGTGCCAGCAGCTTAGGCACTAGCGGGGGTAGCTCCTACAATGAGCAGTTCTTC	CASSLGTSGGSSYNEQFF
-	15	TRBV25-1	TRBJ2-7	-	TGTGCCAGCAGTGCATCCGGGACCCTCGTGGACGAGCAGTACTTC	CASSASGTLVDEQYF
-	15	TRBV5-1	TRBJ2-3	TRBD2	TGCGCCAGCAGTGCTAGTCGGGGGGGCACAGATACGCAGTATTTT	CASSASRGGTDTQYF
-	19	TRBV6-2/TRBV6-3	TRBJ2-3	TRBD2	TGTGCCAGCATCCCCCAGGCGATCCGGGAGGGCCGTGACACAGATACGCAGTATTTT	CASIPQAIREGRDTDTQYF
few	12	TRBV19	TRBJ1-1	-	TGTGCCAGTAGTATACAAGACACTGAAGCTTTCTTT	CASSIQDTEAFF
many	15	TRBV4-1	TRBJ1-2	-	TGCGCCAGCAGCCAAGGGGGCGGGTTCCTTTATGGCTACACCTTC	CASSQGGGFLYGYTF